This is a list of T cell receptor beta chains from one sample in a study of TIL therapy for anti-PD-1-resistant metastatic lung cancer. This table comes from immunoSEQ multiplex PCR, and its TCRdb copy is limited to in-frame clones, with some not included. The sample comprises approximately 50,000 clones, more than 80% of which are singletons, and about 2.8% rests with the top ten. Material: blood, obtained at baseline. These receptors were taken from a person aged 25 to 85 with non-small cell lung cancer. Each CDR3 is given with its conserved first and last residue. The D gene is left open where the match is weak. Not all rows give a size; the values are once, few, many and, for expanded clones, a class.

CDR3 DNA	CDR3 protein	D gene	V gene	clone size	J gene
TGTGCCAGCAGCCCAAAGGCAGGACTTTCACCCCTCCACTTT	CASSPKAGLSPLHF	-	TRBV7-9	-	TRBJ1-6
TGTGCCAGTACCCCCGGACAGGGACCTCGGGATGGCTACACCTTC	CASTPGQGPRDGYTF	TRBD1	TRBV19	-	TRBJ1-2
TGTGCCAGCTCACCTAGGCGCACCGGGGAGCTGTTTTTT	CASSPRRTGELFF	-	TRBV18	once	TRBJ2-2
TGTGCCAGCAGCCAAGACCGAGCGGGAGTATCCTACAATGAGCAGTTCTTC	CASSQDRAGVSYNEQFF	TRBD2	TRBV3-1/TRBV3-2	-	TRBJ2-1
TGTGCCAGCAGCTCCTCAGGTGGAGGGAATTCACCCCTCCACTTT	CASSSSGGGNSPLHF	-	TRBV7-9	-	TRBJ1-6
TGTGCCACCAGTGATCCATCGACTAGCGGGATGGGTAATGAGCAGTTCTTC	CATSDPSTSGMGNEQFF	TRBD2	TRBV24-1	-	TRBJ2-1
TGTGCCAGCAGCTACAACAGGGGCTCCGAAGCTTTCTTT	CASSYNRGSEAFF	TRBD1	TRBV5-5	-	TRBJ1-1
TGTGCCAGCAGTTTGGGGGCAGACTCCTACGAGCAGTACTTC	CASSLGADSYEQYF	-	TRBV27	-	TRBJ2-7
TGTGCCACCAGCAGTTTGAGCCTGAGAGAGACCCAGTACTTC	CATSSLSLRETQYF	-	TRBV15	-	TRBJ2-5
TGTGCCAGCAGTCTAGGGGGCGGAAACACCATATATTTT	CASSLGGGNTIYF	TRBD1	TRBV12-3/TRBV12-4	few	TRBJ1-3
TGTGCCAGCAGCCAGCAAAGAGGCACTGAAGCTTTCTTT	CASSQQRGTEAFF	-	TRBV14	medium-sized	TRBJ1-1
TGTGCCAGTCGTATTGAAGACTTGAGGGATCAGCCCCAGCATTTT	CASRIEDLRDQPQHF	-	TRBV19	-	TRBJ1-5
TGTGCCAGCAGCGCCGACCCGGGGACAGCACCCTATGGCTACACCTTC	CASSADPGTAPYGYTF	TRBD1	TRBV11-1	-	TRBJ1-2
TGCGCCAGCAGCCAAGGGTCCGCAGGGGGCGGGGAGCTGTTTTTT	CASSQGSAGGGELFF	TRBD1	TRBV4-1	once	TRBJ2-2
TGTGCCAGCAGACCAAGTGGAATCGGGGGCAACTATGGCTACACCTTC	CASRPSGIGGNYGYTF	-	TRBV27	-	TRBJ1-2
TGCAGCGTAAGCAGGGACAGGGGGGCCTACGAGCAGTACTTC	CSVSRDRGAYEQYF	TRBD1	TRBV29-1	-	TRBJ2-7
TGCGCCAGCAGCTTGGCCCTAGGGAATACAGATACGCAGTATTTT	CASSLALGNTDTQYF	-	TRBV5-1	-	TRBJ2-3
TGTGCCAGCAGTTTTTACCGGGTCGACAATGAGCAGTTCTTC	CASSFYRVDNEQFF	-	TRBV6-2/TRBV6-3	-	TRBJ2-1
TGTGCCACCAGTGATCGGACAGGAGGGGGCTATGGCTACACCTTC	CATSDRTGGGYGYTF	TRBD1	TRBV24-1	once	TRBJ1-2
TGTGCCAGCGGATTACACGGCAGGGCTTATCAGCCCCAGCATTTT	CASGLHGRAYQPQHF	-	TRBV28	-	TRBJ1-5
TGCGCCAGCAGCCAAGATCTCGGGGAGGTAGACGAGCAGTACTTC	CASSQDLGEVDEQYF	-	TRBV4-3	-	TRBJ2-7
TGTGCCAGCAAAGAGGGTTCTAGCACAGATACGCAGTATTTT	CASKEGSSTDTQYF	-	TRBV27	-	TRBJ2-3
TGTGCCAGCAGCTTGGCGACAGCCTCACTAGCCAAAAACATTCAGTACTTC	CASSLATASLAKNIQYF	-	TRBV5-5	-	TRBJ2-4
TGTGCCACCAGTGTTAATCAGGGTGCCCTTTACAATGAGCAGTTCTTC	CATSVNQGALYNEQFF	-	TRBV24-1	-	TRBJ2-1
TGCGCCAGCAGCCCAGAGGGGACCGGGGAGCTGTTTTTT	CASSPEGTGELFF	-	TRBV5-1	-	TRBJ2-2
TGTGCCAGCAGCTTTCAAGGCAACACTGAAGCTTTCTTT	CASSFQGNTEAFF	-	TRBV7-2	-	TRBJ1-1
TGTGCCAGCAGCCCGGCAGGGAGGAATAGCAACGAGCAGTACTTC	CASSPAGRNSNEQYF	-	TRBV9	-	TRBJ2-7
TGTGCCAGCACCGGACAGGGTAACACAGATACGCAGTATTTT	CASTGQGNTDTQYF	TRBD1	TRBV3-1/TRBV3-2	-	TRBJ2-3
TGTGCCAGCAGACGGAGAGGGGGCCCGAACACTGAAGCTTTCTTT	CASRRRGGPNTEAFF	TRBD1	TRBV7-2	-	TRBJ1-1
TGTGCCAGCAGCCTAAATGGACTCCTACCCTACAATGAGCAGTTCTTC	CASSLNGLLPYNEQFF	-	TRBV11-1	-	TRBJ2-1
TGTGCCAGCAATCTACTAGCGGGTAACACCGGGGAGCTGTTTTTT	CASNLLAGNTGELFF	TRBD2	TRBV28	-	TRBJ2-2
TGTGCCTGGAGTCGGCAGAGCGGGAGTGGGTCCTACGAGCAGTACTTC	CAWSRQSGSGSYEQYF	TRBD2	TRBV30	medium-sized	TRBJ2-7
TGTGCCAGCAGCCCCCGAGTAGCGGGTTCCTACGAGCAGTACTTC	CASSPRVAGSYEQYF	TRBD2	TRBV6-6	-	TRBJ2-7
TGTGCCAGCAGTTTAGGATGGGGCACAGGCGGGGAGCTGTTTTTT	CASSLGWGTGGELFF	-	TRBV27	-	TRBJ2-2
TGTGCCAGCAGCGCGGGACTAGCGGGGGAGCAGTACTTC	CASSAGLAGEQYF	TRBD2	TRBV6-5	-	TRBJ2-7
TGTGCCACCCGGGACCCCTTATGCGAGCAGTTCTTC	CATRDPLCEQFF	-	TRBV6-4	once	TRBJ2-1
TGCGCCAGCAGCCAAGAGGGACAGGGCCCGACCGGGGAGCTGTTTTTT	CASSQEGQGPTGELFF	TRBD1	TRBV4-1	few	TRBJ2-2
TGTGCCATCAGACTAAGTAGGGGGACTTCCTACGAGCAGTACTTC	CAIRLSRGTSYEQYF	-	TRBV10-3	once	TRBJ2-7
TGCAGCGTCGGCAGGGGGATCAATCAGCCCCAGCATTTT	CSVGRGINQPQHF	TRBD1	TRBV29-1	few	TRBJ1-5
TGTGCCAGCAGCAAAGCGGGCAGGGGGCTGAGAGAGACCCAGTACTTC	CASSKAGRGLRETQYF	-	TRBV21-1	-	TRBJ2-5
TGTGCCAGCAGCTTACAGGGAGGGAACACCGGGGAGCTGTTTTTT	CASSLQGGNTGELFF	-	TRBV7-3	-	TRBJ2-2
TGTGCCAGCAGAGACTCAATAGCAACTAATGAAAAACTGTTTTTT	CASRDSIATNEKLFF	-	TRBV27	-	TRBJ1-4